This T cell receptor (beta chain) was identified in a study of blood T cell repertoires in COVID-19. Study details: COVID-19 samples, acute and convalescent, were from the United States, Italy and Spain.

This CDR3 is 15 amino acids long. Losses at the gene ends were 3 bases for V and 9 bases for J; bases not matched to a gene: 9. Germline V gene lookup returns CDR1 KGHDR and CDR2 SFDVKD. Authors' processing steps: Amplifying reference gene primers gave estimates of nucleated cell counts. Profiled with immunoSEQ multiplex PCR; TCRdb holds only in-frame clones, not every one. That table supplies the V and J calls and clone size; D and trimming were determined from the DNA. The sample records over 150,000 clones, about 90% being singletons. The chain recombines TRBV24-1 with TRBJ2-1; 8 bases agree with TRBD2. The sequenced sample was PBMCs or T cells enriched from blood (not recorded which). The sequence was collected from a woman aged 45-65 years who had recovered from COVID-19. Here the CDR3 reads CATSDPRLATGEQFF. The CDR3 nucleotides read TGTGCCACCAGTGATCCTCGACTAGCGACGGGTGAGCAGTTCTTC.